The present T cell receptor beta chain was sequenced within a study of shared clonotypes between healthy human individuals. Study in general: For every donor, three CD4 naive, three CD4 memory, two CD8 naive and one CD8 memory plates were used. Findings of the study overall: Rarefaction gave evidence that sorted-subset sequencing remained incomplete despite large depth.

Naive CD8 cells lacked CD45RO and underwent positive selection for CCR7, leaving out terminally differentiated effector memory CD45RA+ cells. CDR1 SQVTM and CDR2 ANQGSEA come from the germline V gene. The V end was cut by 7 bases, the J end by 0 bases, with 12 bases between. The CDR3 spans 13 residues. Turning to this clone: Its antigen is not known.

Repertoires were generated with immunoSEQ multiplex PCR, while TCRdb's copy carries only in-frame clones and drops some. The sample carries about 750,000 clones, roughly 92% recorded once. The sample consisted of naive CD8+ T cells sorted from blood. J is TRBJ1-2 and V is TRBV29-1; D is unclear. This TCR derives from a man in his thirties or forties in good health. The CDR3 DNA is TGCAGCGCCCAGATCCCAGCTAACTATGGCTACACCTTC. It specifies CSAQIPANYGYTF.